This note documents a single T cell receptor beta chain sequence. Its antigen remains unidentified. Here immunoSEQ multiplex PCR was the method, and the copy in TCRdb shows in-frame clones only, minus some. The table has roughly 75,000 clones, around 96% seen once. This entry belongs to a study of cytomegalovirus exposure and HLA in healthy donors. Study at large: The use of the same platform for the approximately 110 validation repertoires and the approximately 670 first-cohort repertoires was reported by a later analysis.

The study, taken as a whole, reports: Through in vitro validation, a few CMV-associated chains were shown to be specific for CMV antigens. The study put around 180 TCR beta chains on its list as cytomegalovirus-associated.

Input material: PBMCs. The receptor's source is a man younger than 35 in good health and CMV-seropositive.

CDR3 loop: CASSVSGIGGNTGELFF. The DNA of the CDR3 is TGTGCCAGCAGCGTTAGCGGGATAGGCGGGAACACCGGGGAGCTGTTTTTT. The chain employs TRBV9 and TRBJ2-2; 8 bases align to TRBD2. CDR1 is SGDLS and CDR2 is YYNGEE in the germline V gene. The CDR3 has 17 amino acids. With 2 bases clipped from V and 1 base from J, the junction kept 7 bases outside the gene matches.